This T cell receptor (beta chain) was identified during a study of T cell repertoires in cytomegalovirus infection. Germline values: CDR1 MGHRA, CDR2 YSYEKL. This CDR3 region has 15 residues. V was pared by 5 bases and J by 6 bases, with 9 bases of the junction left unmatched. General study results and limits: Clonotype analysis showed dominance of the ex vivo response by HLA-C-restricted CMV-specific TCR beta clonotypes.

This clonotype was seen a few times. Its antigen is still unknown. TCRdb analysed the reads with MiXCR anew, one entry per CDR3 protein. The sample consists of 550,000 to 850,000 distinct CDR3 sequences, about 33% of them appearing once. Sample: cultured PBMCs, taken from culture after CMV antigen stimulation. The sequence came from a human donor in good health (CMV status not recorded). Some clones in this sample may be carry-over from other donors' samples. The chain recombines TRBV4-1 with TRBJ1-4; 7 nucleotides match TRBD1. CDR3 loop: CASSLRGTDDEKLFF. DNA of the CDR3: TGCGCCAGCAGCTTACGGGGGACAGACGATGAAAAACTGTTTTTT.